A single T cell receptor (beta chain) is shown here with its context. Its specificity is not known. This entry is derived from a study of cytotoxic CD8 clonotypes in ibrutinib-treated CLL. In the study overall: Partial response occurred in about 25 patients and complete response in 2; at median around 70 months, 14 remained remitted and around 12 progressed.

Trimming took 1 base from V and 3 from J, leaving 19 bases between them. This CDR3 is 17 amino acids long. Germline V lookup: CDR1 PRHDT, CDR2 FYEKMQ (reference sequence). Findings of the study overall: Under therapy, public clonotypes either contracted or stayed stable, and they were uncommon.

A 1 in 200,000 to 1 in 1 million T cell depth was the sequencing target. Generated by immunoSEQ multiplex PCR, the TCRdb table keeps only in-frame clones and is missing some. The profile shows approximately 190,000 clones, about three quarters of them singletons. The chain uses TRBV13 and TRBJ2-7; D might be TRBD2 (7 bases). The source is a human donor with chronic lymphocytic leukemia. Source: PBMCs, taken after 12 months of ibrutinib treatment. CDR3: CASSLAPLAEGGYEQYF. The DNA for the CDR3 is TGTGCCAGCAGCTTAGCCCCCCTAGCGGAAGGGGGCTACGAGCAGTACTTC.